A single sample gave rise to the 16 T cell receptor beta chains below, sequenced in a study of PD-L1 blockade in urothelial cancer. Profiling relied on immunoSEQ multiplex PCR, and the TCRdb table lists in-frame clones only, not all of them. The data contain 40,000 or so clones, over 75% of them singletons. Sequencing was performed on PBMCs, taken around atezolizumab (anti-PD-L1) treatment. The origin of the receptors is a man aged 70 or older with urothelial cancer.

The chain employs TRBV11-3 and TRBJ2-1; 9 bases line up with TRBD2. Germline V gene data show CDR1 as SGHNT and CDR2 as YENEEA. The CDR3 sequence is 17 residues long. J lost 4 bases, V lost 0 bases, and 7 bases had no gene match. The chain's CDR3 is CASSLEGRLAGYNEQFF. CDR3 DNA: TGTGCCAGCAGCTTAGAAGGGCGGCTAGCGGGGTACAATGAGCAGTTCTTC. Looking up the rest from reference TRBV11-3 and TRBJ2-1 gives the full variable domain: EAGVVQSPRYKIIEKKQPVAFWCNPISGHNTLYWYLQNLGQGPELLIRYENEEAVDDSQLPKDRFSAERLKGVDSTLKIQPAELGDSAVYLCASSLEGRLAGYNEQFFGPGTRLTVL.

The chain carries TRBV30 and TRBJ1-1, with 7 bases identical to TRBD1. The germline V gene has CDR1 GTSNPN and CDR2 SVGIG (reference sequence). This CDR3 comprises 14 residues. Trimming took 2 bases from V and 1 from J; bases not matched to a gene: 4. The CDR3 bases are TGTGCCTGGAGTCGGGACAGTCGGAACACTGAAGCTTTCTTT. Residues: CAWSRDSRNTEAFF. Full variable domain (remainder filled in from reference TRBV30 and TRBJ1-1): SQTIHQWPATLVQPVGSPLSLECTVEGTSNPNLYWYRQAAGRGLQLLFYSVGIGQISSEVPQNLSASRPQDRQFILSSKKLLLSDSGFYLCAWSRDSRNTEAFFGQGTRLTVV.

This sequence joins TRBV5-1 and TRBJ2-2; D remains ambiguous. Germline CDR1 and CDR2: SGHRS and YFSETQ. V was trimmed by 0 bases and J by 5 bases, leaving 14 bases between them. The CDR3 extends over 16 amino acids. CDR3 region: CASSLGQVKWTGELFF. Written as DNA, the CDR3 is TGCGCCAGCAGCTTGGGGCAGGTAAAATGGACCGGGGAGCTGTTTTTT.

The chain links TRBV7-9 to TRBJ2-3, with a tentative D call TRBD2 (6 bases). Germline loops: CDR1 SEHNR, CDR2 FQNEAQ (reference sequence). The CDR3 contains 12 residues. With 5 bases removed from V and 15 bases from J, the gap between germline ends came to 18 bases. The CDR3 loop is CASSTGLWSPYF. CDR3 nucleotide sequence: TGTGCCAGCAGCACGGGACTTTGGAGTCCATATTTT.

The chain recombines TRBV14 with TRBJ1-1; possible D gene TRBD1, 6 bases. Between the trimmed V and J ends, which lost 1 base and 1 base, there was a span of 13 bases. The germline V gene encodes CDR1 SGHDN and CDR2 FVKESK. The CDR3 extends over 16 amino acids. The CDR3 DNA is TGTGCCAGCAGCCAAGGTCTCGGACAGCGGAACACTGAAGCTTTCTTT. It is translated as CASSQGLGQRNTEAFF.

V gene TRBV7-9 combines with J gene TRBJ1-1; unclear D gene. The length of the CDR3 is 16 residues. V lost 5 bases and J 9 bases, leaving 25 bases between the germline ends. The germline gives CDR1 SEHNR, CDR2 FQNEAQ (reference sequence). CDR3 in DNA: TGTGCCAGCAGCGCCCCCCTGGGGAGGGAAGCCGCTCAAGCTTTCTTT. This translates into CASSAPLGREAAQAFF.

The chain uses TRBV5-1 and TRBJ2-3, with D perhaps TRBD2 (6 bases). The CDR3 is 14 amino acids. V lost 1 base and J 4 bases, leaving 10 bases between the germline ends. In germline, CDR1 is SGHRS, CDR2 YFSETQ. CDR3 nucleotides: TGCGCCAGCAGCTTGCGGCTAGCGTCAGATACGCAGTATTTT. It specifies CASSLRLASDTQYF.

The chain joins TRBV7-8 to TRBJ1-5, with 8 bases aligning to TRBD1. Germline V lookup: CDR1 SGHVS, CDR2 FQNEAQ. V lost 5 bases and J lost 5; bases outside the gene matches: 2. The CDR3 extends over 13 amino acids. The CDR3 DNA follows: TGTGCCAGCAGCCCGACAGGGGATCAGCCCCAGCATTTT. Its protein product is CASSPTGDQPQHF.

The rearrangement links TRBV28 to TRBJ2-1; 10 nucleotides align to TRBD2. CDR3 size: 16 residues. Looked up from germline, CDR1 is MDHEN and CDR2 is SYDVKM. V lost 4 bases and J lost 2; bases outside the gene matches: 5. The CDR3 DNA follows: TGTGCCAGCAGTTCCCAGCGGGAGGGTCCCTACAATGAGCAGTTCTTC. It specifies CASSSQREGPYNEQFF.

The table lists this clone with a count of one. The V gene is TRBV6-1, the J gene TRBJ1-5; D gene ambiguous. CDR1 MNHNS and CDR2 SASEGT come from the germline V gene. The CDR3 extends over 14 amino acids. V lost 6 bases and J lost 2, with 11 bases in between. CDR3 nucleotides: TGTGCCAGCAGGGTAGAAGAGGGCAATCAGCCCCAGCATTTT. It specifies CASRVEEGNQPQHF.

The genes are TRBV2 and TRBJ1-2; D uncertain. Germline CDR1 is SNHLY and CDR2 is FYNNEI. The length of the CDR3 is 13 residues. V lost 5 bases, J lost 1 base, and 8 bases lay in between. CDR3 in DNA: TGTGCCAGCAGTCCTCAGAATAACTATGGCTACACCTTC. Translating it yields CASSPQNNYGYTF. Using reference TRBV2 and TRBJ1-2 for the parts outside the CDR3, the full variable domain is EPEVTQTPSHQVTQMGQEVILRCVPISNHLYFYWYRQILGQKVEFLVSFYNNEISEKSEIFDDQFSVERPDGSNFTLKIRSTKLEDSAMYFCASSPQNNYGYTFGSGTRLTVV.

The gene calls are TRBV18 and TRBJ1-4; no clear D. This CDR3 spans 13 amino acids. Trimming removed 3 bases at V and 8 bases at J, with 10 bases between. Germline loops: CDR1 KGHSH, CDR2 LQKENI. CDR3 in amino acids: CASSPTGREKLFF. The CDR3 nucleotides read TGTGCCAGCTCACCTACCGGTCGGGAAAAACTGTTTTTT.

This chain connects TRBV18 to TRBJ1-4; D gene uncertain. Germline V gene data show CDR1 as KGHSH and CDR2 as LQKENI. The germline V and J ends were trimmed by 6 bases and 0 bases, with 8 bases remaining between them. The CDR3 consists of 14 residues. In DNA, the CDR3 is TGTGCCAGCTCTCACAGTGCAACTAATGAAAAACTGTTTTTT. Translated: CASSHSATNEKLFF.

The chain carries TRBV6-1 and TRBJ2-7; D possibly corresponds to TRBD2 (5 bases). Looked up from germline, CDR1 is MNHNS and CDR2 is SASEGT. The CDR3 contains 15 residues. Trimming pared 7 bases from V and 0 bases from J, leaving 16 bases between. In nucleotides, the CDR3 is TGTGCCAGCAACACGAATATTGCGGGCTCCTACGAGCAGTACTTC. This translates into CASNTNIAGSYEQYF.

This clone is classed as medium-sized. This chain connects TRBV7-2 to TRBJ2-3, with D possibly being TRBD2 (7 bases). Trimming left V 5 bases short and J 7 bases short, with 19 bases between. The CDR3 extends over 15 amino acids. CDR1 is SGHTA and CDR2 is FQGNSA in the germline V gene. DNA for the CDR3: TGTGCCAGCAGCCCCCAAGGGGGGGGAGCAAATACGCAGTATTTT. Protein: CASSPQGGGANTQYF.

The chain has TRBV27 and TRBJ1-5; 9 bases map to TRBD1. The junction had 6 bases not matched to a gene; V was cut back by 6 bases and J by 6 bases. CDR1 and CDR2 from the germline V gene are MNHEY and SMNVEV (reference sequence). The CDR3 is 14 amino acids. The CDR3 DNA reads TGTGCCAGCAGAACAGGGGGCGCAGGTCAGCCCCAGCATTTT. It specifies CASRTGGAGQPQHF.